This is a list of T cell receptor beta chains from one sample in a study of response to subunit inactivated influenza vaccine. MiXCR, run by TCRdb on the RT-PCR reads, gives a single entry per CDR3 protein. The table has 450,000 to 600,000 distinct CDR3 sequences, approximately 6.9% seen once. Sequenced material: PBMCs from blood, taken roughly 24 months after vaccination. The receptors shown here come from a man in his fifties or sixties who received an inactivated influenza vaccine. The CDR3 runs from the conserved cysteine through the conserved F or W. D genes are given only for firm matches. Part of the rows lack a size; the others show once, few, many or a class for expanded clones.

size,J,D,V,DNA,CDR3
many,TRBJ1-5,-,TRBV6-2/TRBV6-3,TGTGCCAGCAGTAACCAGGGGTATAGCAATCAGCCCCAGCATTTT,CASSNQGYSNQPQHF
many,TRBJ1-1,TRBD1,TRBV6-5,TGTGCCAGCAGTTACTCTCAGGGACAGGGAACACCTGAAGCTTTCTTT,CASSYSQGQGTPEAFF
few,TRBJ2-1,-,TRBV7-2,TGTGCCAGCAGCTTAGCATCTAGGGGCAATGAGCAGTTCTTC,CASSLASRGNEQFF
-,TRBJ2-5,TRBD2,TRBV20-1,TGCAGTGCTAGAGAACTGCTAGCGGGAGTTGAGACCCAGTACTTC,CSARELLAGVETQYF
many,TRBJ2-1,-,TRBV7-7,TGTGCCAGCAGCTTAGTCCCTAGCTCCTACAATGAGCAGTTCTTC,CASSLVPSSYNEQFF
many,TRBJ2-7,-,TRBV4-3,TGCGCCAGCAGCCAAGATTGGCAGTCCTACGAGCAGTACTTC,CASSQDWQSYEQYF
-,TRBJ2-3,-,TRBV18,TGTGCCAGCTTTGCCCAGCAACCCCATACGCAGTATTTT,CASFAQQPHTQYF
-,TRBJ2-1,-,TRBV18,TGTGCCAGCTCACCACCAAACCCGGGCCTCACCCCCAATGAGCAGTTCTTC,CASSPPNPGLTPNEQFF
many,TRBJ1-4,TRBD1,TRBV4-1,TGCGCCAGCAGCCAAGGACAGGGAACTAATGAAAAACTGTTTTTT,CASSQGQGTNEKLFF
-,TRBJ1-2,-,TRBV4-3,TGCGCCAGCAGCCAAGTAGAATACTATGGCTACACCTTC,CASSQVEYYGYTF
many,TRBJ2-5,-,TRBV7-2,TGTGCCAGCAGCCCCAGGACAGAGACCCAGTACTTC,CASSPRTETQYF
-,TRBJ2-5,-,TRBV10-3,TGTGCCATCAGCAGGACACCACAAGAGACCCAGTACTTC,CAISRTPQETQYF
many,TRBJ2-2,TRBD2,TRBV5-5,TGTGCCAGCAGCTTGGCCCCTATAGCGGGCACCGGGGAGCTGTTTTTT,CASSLAPIAGTGELFF
many,TRBJ2-1,TRBD1,TRBV7-9,TGTGCCAGCAGCTTAGGCAGGGGGCAGGACAATGAGCAGTTCTTC,CASSLGRGQDNEQFF